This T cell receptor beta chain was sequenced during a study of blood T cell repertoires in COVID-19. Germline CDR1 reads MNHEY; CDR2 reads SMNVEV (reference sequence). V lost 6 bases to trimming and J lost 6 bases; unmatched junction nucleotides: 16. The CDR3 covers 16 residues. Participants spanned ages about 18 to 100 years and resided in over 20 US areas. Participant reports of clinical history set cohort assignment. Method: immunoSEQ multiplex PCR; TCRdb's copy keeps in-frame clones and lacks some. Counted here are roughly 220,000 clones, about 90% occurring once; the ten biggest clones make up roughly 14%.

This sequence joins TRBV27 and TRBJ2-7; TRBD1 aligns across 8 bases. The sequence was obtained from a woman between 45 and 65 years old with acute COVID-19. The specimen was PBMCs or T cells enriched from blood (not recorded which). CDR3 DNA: TGTGCCAGCAGCCCGATTATGGGACAGGATAGTTTCGAGCAGTACTTC. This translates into CASSPIMGQDSFEQYF.